This TCR beta chain was observed in a study of tumor-infiltrating lymphocytes in primary liver carcinoma. The investigators made TCR beta cDNA from approximately 0.5 ug total RNA, using a constant-region primer. Libraries for TCR beta were built through three nested multiplex PCR rounds, which together made up a slightly modified ARM-PCR procedure. TCRdb re-derived calls from the multiplex PCR reads in MiXCR, one entry per CDR3 protein. This sample carries about 310,000 distinct CDR3 sequences, roughly 60% of them seen once, and the ten largest clones take about 18%. This clonotype appeared many times. They got blood RNA out of unsorted whole blood and also pulled out germline DNA. Blood samples of four milliliters were drawn preoperatively. The sequencing input was peripheral blood. This receptor was identified in a woman aged 25 to 39 with primary liver carcinoma and hepatitis B virus infection.

In DNA, the CDR3 is TGTGCCAGCAGTTACAGTGTTCCGGGAAGCGAGCAGTTCTTC. It codes for CASSYSVPGSEQFF. The chain joins TRBV6-2 or TRBV6-3 to TRBJ2-1, with D maybe TRBD2 (5 bases). Germline V CDR1 and CDR2: MNHEY, SVGEGT. This CDR3 region has 14 residues. The V end lost 2 bases, the J end lost 10 bases, and 15 bases lay between the germline ends.